What follows are 20 T cell receptor beta chains derived from one specimen sequenced in a study of tumor-infiltrating lymphocytes in localized non-small cell lung cancer listed by TCRdb under 2021. The method was the immunoSEQ multiplex PCR assay. TCRdb limited this immuneACCESS table to in-frame rearrangements with V and J called. A share of clones is missing; checked studies link under half to unresolved V genes, and the rest is unexplained. The sample table holds 6,000 to 8,000 clones, of which 77% were seen once. In total, the top ten clones hold roughly 5.6% of the sample. Input material: uninvolved lung tissue not adjacent to the tumor. The receptors here all came from a human donor with non-small cell lung cancer.

The V and J genes are TRBV21-1 and TRBJ2-7; no DNA check was done on the table's D call, TRBD1. TRBV21-1 is a documented pseudogene. This CDR3 spans 12 amino acids. CDR3 protein: CASYSLYYEQYF. The CDR3 DNA follows: TGTGCCAGCTACAGCCTTTACTACGAGCAGTACTTC.

V gene TRBV7-9 combines with J gene TRBJ1-1; D possibly corresponds to TRBD1 (5 bases). This CDR3 has 13 residues. Trimming shortened V by 5 bases and J by 2 bases, and 9 bases separated the two germline ends. Germline CDR1 is SEHNR and CDR2 is FQNEAQ (reference sequence). The CDR3 DNA follows: TGTGCCAGCAGCAGGGGTCTTAACACTGAAGCTTTCTTT. The encoded protein is CASSRGLNTEAFF.

The V gene is TRBV19, the J gene TRBJ1-5; 8 nucleotides match TRBD1. The CDR3 covers 14 residues. CDR1 and CDR2 from the germline V gene are LNHDA and SQIVND (reference sequence). Trimming took 6 bases from V and 4 from J; bases not matched to a gene: 5. CDR3 amino acids: CASRDRALNQPQHF. CDR3 bases: TGTGCCAGTAGGGACAGGGCCCTTAATCAGCCCCAGCATTTT.

The chain has TRBV13 and TRBJ2-3; D call uncertain. Germline V lookup: CDR1 PRHDT, CDR2 FYEKMQ (reference sequence). Trimming took off 6 bases at V and 2 bases at J, with 6 bases between the two ends. The CDR3 has 12 amino acids. CDR3 bases: TGTGCCAGCAGTTGGTCCACAGATACGCAGTATTTT. It codes for CASSWSTDTQYF. The complete variable domain, with remaining parts taken from reference TRBV13 and TRBJ2-3, reads AAGVIQSPRHLIKEKRETATLKCYPIPRHDTVYWYQQGPGQDPQFLISFYEKMQSDKGSIPDRFSAQQFSDYHSELNMSSLELGDSALYFCASSWSTDTQYFGPGTRLTVL.

In this sample, this clone turned up once. The rearrangement uses TRBV7-9 and TRBJ2-5, with D uncertain. V was clipped by 5 bases and J by 5 bases, with 12 bases between them. From germline, CDR1 is SEHNR and CDR2 FQNEAQ (reference sequence). The CDR3 is 13 amino acids. For the CDR3, the DNA is TGTGCCAGCAGCGCGGACCGACGCGAGACCCAGTACTTC. Protein: CASSADRRETQYF.

This clone occurred once. This chain links TRBV6-6 with TRBJ1-5; no reliable D call. The CDR3 has 12 amino acids. Per the germline V gene, CDR1 is MNHNY and CDR2 is SVGAGI (reference sequence). Trimming took 8 bases from V and 2 from J, leaving 7 bases between them. CDR3 sequence reads: CASGEGNQPQHF. The CDR3 DNA is TGTGCCAGCGGAGAAGGCAATCAGCCCCAGCATTTT.

In this sample, this clone turned up a few times. The rearrangement uses TRBV28 and TRBJ1-1; D is ambiguous. V was clipped by 5 bases and J by 3 bases, with 7 bases between them. The V gene's germline CDR1 is MDHEN and CDR2 SYDVKM. The CDR3 has 12 amino acids. CDR3 nucleotide sequence: TGTGCCAGCAGTCGTGGGTACACTGAAGCTTTCTTT. Its translation: CASSRGYTEAFF.

The chain combines TRBV5-1 with TRBJ2-4; 8 positions agree with TRBD1. This CDR3 has 15 residues. The germline CDR1 and CDR2 sequences are SGHRS and YFSETQ. J gave up 8 bases and V 0 bases, and 7 bases lay outside the gene matches. Here the CDR3 DNA reads TGCGCCAGCAGCTTGGCCCGCGCGGACAGGGACATTCAGTACTTC. Residues: CASSLARADRDIQYF.

This chain connects TRBV5-1 to TRBJ2-7; D is possibly TRBD2 (5 bases). Per germline, CDR1 SGHRS and CDR2 YFSETQ. V lost 4 bases and J lost 1, with 12 bases in between. The CDR3 consists of 14 residues. Here the CDR3 reads CASSRVERSYEQYF. CDR3 nucleotides: TGCGCCAGCAGCAGGGTGGAGCGGTCCTACGAGCAGTACTTC.

The rearrangement uses TRBV6-1 and TRBJ1-2; TRBD1 aligns across 7 bases. Germline loops: CDR1 MNHNS, CDR2 SASEGT. V dropped 5 bases and J dropped 1; count of bases not matched to a gene: 4. The CDR3 has 14 amino acids. The CDR3 DNA reads TGTGCCAGCAGTCACTCAGGGGGTAACTATGGCTACACCTTC. Protein product: CASSHSGGNYGYTF.

The rearrangement links TRBV29-1 to TRBJ2-3, with a possible D match to TRBD1 (7 bases). Germline loops: CDR1 SQVTM, CDR2 ANQGSEA. V was pared by 3 bases and J by 0 bases, with 19 bases between. The CDR3 runs 17 residues. CDR3 sequence: CSVEGGADRVSTDTQYF. The CDR3 nucleotides read TGCAGCGTTGAGGGGGGAGCCGACAGGGTTAGCACAGATACGCAGTATTTT.

Worth noting for this clone: Other DNA sequences in this specimen translate into the identical CDR3. This sequence joins TRBV7-3 and TRBJ2-7; 11 bases are shared with TRBD1. Per germline, CDR1 SGHTA and CDR2 FQGTGA. The CDR3 is 14 residues long. V dropped 5 bases and J dropped 2; count of bases not matched to a gene: 2. The CDR3 is CASSPGQGAYEQYF. Written as DNA, the CDR3 is TGTGCCAGCAGCCCGGGACAGGGGGCCTACGAGCAGTACTTC.

This chain uses TRBV5-6 with TRBJ2-3; a possible D gene is TRBD1 (6 bases). Germline V CDR1 and CDR2: SGHDT, YYEEEE. The CDR3 is 16 residues long. V gave up 4 bases and J gave up 2 bases, with 17 bases separating them. The CDR3 protein is CASSPSPTGYTDTQYF. In nucleotides, the CDR3 is TGTGCCAGCAGCCCGAGTCCCACAGGGTACACAGATACGCAGTATTTT.

This sequence joins TRBV19 and TRBJ2-7; TRBD2 matches 11 bases. J gave up 6 bases and V 4 bases, and 11 bases lay outside the gene matches. The CDR3 is 16 residues long. Looked up from germline, CDR1 is LNHDA and CDR2 is SQIVND (reference sequence). The CDR3 DNA follows: TGTGCCAGTAGTAGGTCTAGCGGGAGGCCCGAGGCCGAGCAGTACTTC. Residues: CASSRSSGRPEAEQYF.

The chain has TRBV4-1 and TRBJ2-2; tentative D call: TRBD2 (6 bases). The CDR3 covers 17 residues. Germline values: CDR1 MGHRA, CDR2 YSYEKL. V was clipped by 2 bases and J by 0 bases, with 13 bases between them. CDR3 bases: TGCGCCAGCAGCCAATTCTATGCGGGGTCGAACACCGGGGAGCTGTTTTTT. Protein sequence: CASSQFYAGSNTGELFF.

This clone came up a few times. Other DNA sequences from this sample encode an identical CDR3 as well. V gene TRBV5-1 combines with J gene TRBJ2-7; the D is unclear. This CDR3 contains 13 residues. The V gene lost 0 bases and the J gene lost 0 bases, with 4 bases spanning the gap. Germline values: CDR1 SGHRS, CDR2 YFSETQ. The CDR3 spells CASSLDNSYEQYF. In nucleotides, the CDR3 is TGCGCCAGCAGCTTGGACAACTCCTACGAGCAGTACTTC.

This sequence joins TRBV7-9 and TRBJ1-1, with TRBD1 as a possible D gene (6 bases). The CDR3 runs to 12 residues. Per the germline V gene, CDR1 is SEHNR and CDR2 is FQNEAQ (reference sequence). V was pared by 5 bases and J by 6 bases, with 10 bases between. CDR3 residues: CASSRQDAEAFF. The CDR3 DNA reads as TGTGCCAGCAGCCGACAGGACGCTGAAGCTTTCTTT.

The V gene is TRBV7-2, the J gene TRBJ2-1, with 8 bases matching TRBD2. The CDR3 spans 12 residues. J gave up 10 bases and V 3 bases, and 2 bases lay outside the gene matches. Germline V gene data show CDR1 as SGHTA and CDR2 as FQGNSA. The CDR3 nucleotides are TGTGCCAGCAGCTTTTTAGCGGGGGAGCAGTTCTTC. This encodes CASSFLAGEQFF.

This clone was observed a handful of times. The chain recombines TRBV5-5 with TRBJ1-5; D perhaps matches TRBD1 (5 bases). Trimming cost V 2 bases and J 0 bases, with 6 bases left between them. The CDR3 is 14 amino acids. Germline CDR1 SGHKS, CDR2 YYEKEE (reference sequence). CDR3 in amino acids: CASSFQGSNQPQHF. The CDR3 DNA reads as TGTGCCAGCAGCTTCCAGGGTAGCAATCAGCCCCAGCATTTT.

This CDR3 is CASSQRARGTDTQYF. CDR3 coding DNA: TGTGCCAGCAGCCAAAGGGCCAGGGGCACAGATACGCAGTATTTT. The rearrangement joins TRBV11-2 to TRBJ2-3; TRBD1 is a possible D gene (5 bases). The V and J ends lost 5 bases and 1 base respectively, with 13 bases between them. The CDR3 loop spans 15 amino acids. Germline V gene lookup returns CDR1 SGHAT and CDR2 FQNNGV.